This passage covers 5 T cell receptor beta chains from one sample sequenced in a study of blood T cell repertoires in COVID-19. The method was immunoSEQ multiplex PCR; TCRdb's version includes in-frame clones alone and lacks a portion of them. The data show about 59,000 clones, 79% seen once. The source material was peripheral blood. All receptors derive from a man in his sixties with acute or convalescent COVID-19.

This clone was seen only a few times. The J gene is TRBJ2-3, the V gene TRBV5-1; 9 bases agree with TRBD2. Per germline, CDR1 SGHRS and CDR2 YFSETQ. V was clipped by 2 bases and J by 3 bases; unmatched bases: 10. The CDR3 loop spans 17 amino acids. Here the CDR3 reads CASSFSYSGGGTDTQYF. As DNA, the CDR3 is TGCGCCAGCAGCTTTTCATATAGCGGGGGAGGGACAGATACGCAGTATTTT.

V is TRBV19 and J is TRBJ1-5; 8 nucleotides align to TRBD1. Trimming took 3 bases from V and 3 from J; bases not matched to a gene: 4. Germline CDR1 reads LNHDA; CDR2 reads SQIVND (reference sequence). The CDR3 is 15 amino acids. The CDR3 DNA sequence: TGTGCCAGTAGTATCACGACAGGGGCCAATCAGCCCCAGCATTTT. Amino acids: CASSITTGANQPQHF.

Here the CDR3 reads CASSSTWEGDQPQHF. The DNA of the CDR3 is TGTGCCAGTAGTTCGACTTGGGAGGGGGACCAGCCCCAGCATTTT. The V call is TRBV19, the J call TRBJ1-5; possibly TRBD1 for D (6 bases). In germline, CDR1 is LNHDA, CDR2 SQIVND (reference sequence). This CDR3 is 15 amino acids long. The V gene lost 5 bases and the J gene lost 7 bases, with 18 bases spanning the gap. Variable domain in full (rest from reference TRBV19 and TRBJ1-5): DGGITQSPKYLFRKEGQNVTLSCEQNLNHDAMYWYRQDPGQGLRLIYYSQIVNDFQKGDIAEGYSVSREKKESFPLTVTSAQKNPTAFYLCASSSTWEGDQPQHFGDGTRLSIL.

Concerning this clone: Other nucleotide sequences from this sample produce the same CDR3. This chain links TRBV5-6 with TRBJ2-7, with D maybe TRBD2 (5 bases). The CDR3 covers 13 residues. Trimming stripped 4 bases from V and 2 bases from J, with 10 bases between. CDR1 and CDR2 (germline): SGHDT, YYEEEE. The CDR3 coding sequence is TGTGCCAGCAGCCCGGGGTCCCCCTACGAGCAGTACTTC. It encodes CASSPGSPYEQYF.

The rearrangement uses TRBV10-3 and TRBJ1-5; no reliable D call. Trimming removed 2 bases from V and 5 bases from J, with 10 bases in between. The CDR3 sequence is 14 residues long. The germline V gene has CDR1 ENHRY and CDR2 SYGVKD. The CDR3 bases are TGTGCCATCAGTGAGGGAGGGTTAGATCAGCCCCAGCATTTT. Translated, it gives CAISEGGLDQPQHF.